This TCR beta chain was documented in a study of molecular identifiers for immune sequencing clone quantification. Study-wide background: With replicates, the RNA of around 20,000 or 100,000 naive CD8 cells was split five ways and four were sequenced.

Previously published methods and listed TCR primers were used for the bulk TCR libraries. TCRdb reanalysed the PCR reads using MiXCR and keeps one entry per CDR3 protein. The table records under 600,000 distinct CDR3 sequences, about 21% of them present only once. This clonotype was found a few times. The V end was cut by 0 bases, the J end by 0 bases, with 8 bases between. There are 14 residues in the CDR3. Per germline, CDR1 DFQATT and CDR2 SNEGSKA (reference sequence). This sequence joins TRBV20-1 and TRBJ2-5, with D uncertain. The sequence derives from a human donor in good health. Some libraries in this study had Jurkat cell RNA spiked in. Sequencing was carried out using naive CD8+ T cells from blood, with Jurkat cell RNA spiked in. Subset defined: FACS-sorted CD8+CD4-CCR7+CD45RA+ naive T cells. In nucleotides, the CDR3 is TGCAGTGCTAGAGATCCCACGAACCAAGAGACCCAGTACTTC. Its protein is CSARDPTNQETQYF.